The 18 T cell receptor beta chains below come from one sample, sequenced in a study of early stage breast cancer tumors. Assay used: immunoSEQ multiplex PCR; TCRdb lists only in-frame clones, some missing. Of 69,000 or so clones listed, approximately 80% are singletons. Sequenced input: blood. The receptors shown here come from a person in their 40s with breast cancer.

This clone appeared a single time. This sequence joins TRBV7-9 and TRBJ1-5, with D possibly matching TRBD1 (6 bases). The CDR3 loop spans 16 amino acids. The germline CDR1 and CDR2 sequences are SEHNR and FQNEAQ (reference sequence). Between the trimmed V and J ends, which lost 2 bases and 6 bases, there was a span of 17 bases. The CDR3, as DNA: TGTGCCAGCAGCTTAAATGGGGGCCTCGTACGTCAGCCCCAGCATTTT. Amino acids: CASSLNGGLVRQPQHF.

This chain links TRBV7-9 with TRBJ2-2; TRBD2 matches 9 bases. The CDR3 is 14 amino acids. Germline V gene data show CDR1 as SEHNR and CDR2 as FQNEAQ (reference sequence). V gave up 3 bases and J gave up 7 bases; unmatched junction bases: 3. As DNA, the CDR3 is TGTGCCAGCAGCTTCCTAGCGGGAAGCGGGGAGCTGTTTTTT. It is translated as CASSFLAGSGELFF.

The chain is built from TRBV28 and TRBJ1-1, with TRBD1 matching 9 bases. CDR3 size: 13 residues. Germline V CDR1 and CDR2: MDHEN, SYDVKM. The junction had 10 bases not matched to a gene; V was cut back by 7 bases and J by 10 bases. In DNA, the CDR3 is TGTGCCAGCACTCCGGGACAGGGCCGTGGAGCTTTCTTT. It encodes CASTPGQGRGAFF.

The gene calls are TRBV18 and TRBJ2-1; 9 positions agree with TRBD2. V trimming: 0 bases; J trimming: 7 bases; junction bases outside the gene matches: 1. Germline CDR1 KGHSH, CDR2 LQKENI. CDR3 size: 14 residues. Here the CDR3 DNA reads TGTGCCAGCTCACCACCCAGCGGGAGGAATGAGCAGTTCTTC. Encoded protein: CASSPPSGRNEQFF.

The CDR3 here is CASRLAGVGTGELFF. The CDR3 DNA follows: TGTGCCAGCAGACTAGCGGGAGTTGGCACCGGGGAGCTGTTTTTT. V and J are TRBV27 and TRBJ2-2; the match to TRBD2 covers 11 bases. Germline assignment: CDR1 MNHEY and CDR2 SMNVEV (reference sequence). The CDR3 consists of 15 residues. V dropped 6 bases and J dropped 4; count of bases not matched to a gene: 4.

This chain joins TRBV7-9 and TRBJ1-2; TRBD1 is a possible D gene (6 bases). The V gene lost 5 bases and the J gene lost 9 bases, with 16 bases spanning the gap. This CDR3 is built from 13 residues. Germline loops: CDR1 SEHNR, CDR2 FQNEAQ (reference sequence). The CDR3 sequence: CASSEGGEGSYTF. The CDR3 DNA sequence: TGTGCCAGCAGCGAGGGGGGGGAAGGAAGCTACACCTTC.

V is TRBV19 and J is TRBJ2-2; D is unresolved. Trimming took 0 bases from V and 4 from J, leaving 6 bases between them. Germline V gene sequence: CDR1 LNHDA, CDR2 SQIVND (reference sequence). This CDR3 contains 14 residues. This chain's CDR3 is CASSIDRTTGELFF. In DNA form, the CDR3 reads TGTGCCAGTAGTATAGACAGGACCACCGGGGAGCTGTTTTTT. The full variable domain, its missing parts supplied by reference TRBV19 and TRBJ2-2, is DGGITQSPKYLFRKEGQNVTLSCEQNLNHDAMYWYRQDPGQGLRLIYYSQIVNDFQKGDIAEGYSVSREKKESFPLTVTSAQKNPTAFYLCASSIDRTTGELFFGEGSRLTVL.

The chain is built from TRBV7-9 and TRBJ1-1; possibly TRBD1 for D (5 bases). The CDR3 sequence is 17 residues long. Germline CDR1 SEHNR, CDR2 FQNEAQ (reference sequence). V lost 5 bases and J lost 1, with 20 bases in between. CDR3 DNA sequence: TGTGCCAGCAGCCCCGGGAGAGCACGGGGGAAGAACACTGAAGCTTTCTTT. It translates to CASSPGRARGKNTEAFF. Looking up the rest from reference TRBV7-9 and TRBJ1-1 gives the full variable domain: DTGVSQNPRHKITKRGQNVTFRCDPISEHNRLYWYRQTLGQGPEFLTYFQNEAQLEKSRLLSDRFSAERPKGSFSTLEIQRTEQGDSAMYLCASSPGRARGKNTEAFFGQGTRLTVV.

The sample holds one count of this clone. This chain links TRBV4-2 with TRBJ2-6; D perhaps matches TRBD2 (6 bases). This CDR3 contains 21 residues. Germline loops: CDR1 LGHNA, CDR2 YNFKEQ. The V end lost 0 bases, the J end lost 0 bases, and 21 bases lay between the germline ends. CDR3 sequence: CASSQDPAGPPAFSGANVLTF. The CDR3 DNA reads TGTGCCAGCAGCCAAGATCCCGCGGGACCTCCAGCCTTCTCTGGGGCCAACGTCCTGACTTTC.

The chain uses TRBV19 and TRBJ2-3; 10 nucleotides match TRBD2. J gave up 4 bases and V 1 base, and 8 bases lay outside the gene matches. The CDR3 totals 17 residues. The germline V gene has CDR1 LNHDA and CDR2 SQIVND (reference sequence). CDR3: CASSIALSGRASDTQYF. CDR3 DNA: TGTGCCAGTAGTATAGCGCTCAGCGGGAGGGCCTCAGATACGCAGTATTTT.

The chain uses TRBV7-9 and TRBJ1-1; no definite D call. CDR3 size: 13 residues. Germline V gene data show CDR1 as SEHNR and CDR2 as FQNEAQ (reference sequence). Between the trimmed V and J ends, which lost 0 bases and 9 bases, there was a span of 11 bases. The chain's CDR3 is CASSLAEVQKAFF. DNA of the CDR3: TGTGCCAGCAGCTTAGCAGAAGTACAGAAAGCTTTCTTT.

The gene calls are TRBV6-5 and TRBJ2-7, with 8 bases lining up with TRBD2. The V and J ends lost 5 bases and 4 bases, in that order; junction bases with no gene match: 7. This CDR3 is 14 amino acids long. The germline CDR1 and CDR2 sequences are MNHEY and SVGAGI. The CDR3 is CASSPRGGRYEQYF. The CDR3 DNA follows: TGTGCCAGCAGTCCCCGGGGGGGCCGGTACGAGCAGTACTTC.

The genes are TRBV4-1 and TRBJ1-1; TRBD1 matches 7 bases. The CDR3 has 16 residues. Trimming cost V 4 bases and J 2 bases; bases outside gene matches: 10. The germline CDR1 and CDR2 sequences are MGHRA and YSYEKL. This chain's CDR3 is CASSPLPDRLNTEAFF. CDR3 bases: TGCGCCAGCAGCCCCCTTCCGGACAGGCTAAACACTGAAGCTTTCTTT.

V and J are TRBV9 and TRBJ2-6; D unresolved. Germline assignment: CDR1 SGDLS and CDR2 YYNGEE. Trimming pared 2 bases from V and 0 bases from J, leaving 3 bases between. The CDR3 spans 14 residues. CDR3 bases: TGTGCCAGCAGCGTTGTCTCTGGGGCCAACGTCCTGACTTTC. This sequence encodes CASSVVSGANVLTF. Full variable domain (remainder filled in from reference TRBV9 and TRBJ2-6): DSGVTQTPKHLITATGQRVTLRCSPRSGDLSVYWYQQSLDQGLQFLIQYYNGEERAKGNILERFSAQQFPDLHSELNLSSLELGDSALYFCASSVVSGANVLTFGAGSRLTVL.

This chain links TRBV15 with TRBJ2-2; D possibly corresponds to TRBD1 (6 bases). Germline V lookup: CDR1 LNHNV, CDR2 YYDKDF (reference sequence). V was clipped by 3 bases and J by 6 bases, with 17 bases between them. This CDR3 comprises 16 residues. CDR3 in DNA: TGTGCCACCAGCAGTTACCCGCAGGGGATCCCCGGGGAGCTGTTTTTT. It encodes CATSSYPQGIPGELFF.

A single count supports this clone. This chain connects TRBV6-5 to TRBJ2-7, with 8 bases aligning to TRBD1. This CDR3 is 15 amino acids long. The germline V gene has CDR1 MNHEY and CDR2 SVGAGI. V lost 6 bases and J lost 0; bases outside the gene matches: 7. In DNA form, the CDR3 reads TGTGCCAGCAGAGACAGGGGCCCGAGCTCCTACGAGCAGTACTTC. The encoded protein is CASRDRGPSSYEQYF.

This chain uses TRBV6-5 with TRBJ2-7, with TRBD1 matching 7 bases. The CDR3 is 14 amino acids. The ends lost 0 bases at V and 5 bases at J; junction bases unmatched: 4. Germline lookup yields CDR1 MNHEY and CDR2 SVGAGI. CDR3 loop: CASSYSRGGHEQYF. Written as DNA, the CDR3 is TGTGCCAGCAGTTACTCTAGAGGGGGCCACGAGCAGTACTTC.

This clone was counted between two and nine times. The CDR3: CASSLVSGNSYEQYF. The DNA for the CDR3 is TGTGCCAGCAGCTTAGTAAGCGGTAACTCCTACGAGCAGTACTTC. The V gene is TRBV7-9, the J gene TRBJ2-7, with D perhaps matching TRBD2 (5 bases). Trimming cost V 1 base and J 0 bases, with 10 bases left between them. CDR1 SEHNR and CDR2 FQNEAQ come from the germline V gene (reference sequence). The CDR3 is made up of 15 amino acids.